This T cell receptor (beta chain) is drawn from a study of monozygotic twins with inflammatory bowel disease. Study results and caveats: TCRbeta diversity (inverse Simpson) was lower in IBD patients than in healthy co-twins. Discrimination among different T cell subtypes was not achievable.

Germline CDR1 is SGHDN and CDR2 is FVKESK. The CDR3 contains 13 residues. TCRdb re-called the 5' RACE reads, yielding one record per CDR3 amino acid sequence without DNA. The sample table sets out 300,000 to 400,000 distinct CDR3 sequences. Note on this clonotype: Its specificity is unknown.

Sequencing was done on a sample of blood. The sequence was obtained from a human donor with ulcerative colitis or Crohn's disease, or a healthy co-twin of an affected twin (not recorded which). The J gene is TRBJ1-1, the V gene TRBV14. The CDR3 loop reads CASSQSPRTEAFF.